Listed below are T cell receptor beta chains from one sample, sequenced in a study of T cells in Graves' hyperthyroidism and ophthalmopathy. MiXCR was run by TCRdb on the multiplex PCR reads, yielding one entry per CDR3 protein. The table has about 710,000 distinct CDR3 sequences, 16% seen once. The material sequenced was blood. The receptors were sampled from a man aged 18 to 35 with Graves' hyperthyroidism. CDR3s include the opening cysteine and the closing phenylalanine or tryptophan. D genes are given only for firm matches. Some rows mark clone size as missing; the rest say once, few, many or name a class of expanded clone.

clone size,J gene,D gene,V gene,CDR3 protein,CDR3 DNA
.,TRBJ1-1,TRBD1,TRBV5-1,CASSGDRGGNENTEAFF,TGCGCCAGCAGCGGGGACAGGGGAGGAAATGAGAACACTGAAGCTTTCTTT
.,TRBJ1-5,.,TRBV18,CASSLSGQSQSAQHF,TGTGCCAGCTCACTGTCGGGGCAGTCCCAATCGGCCCAGCATTTT
few,TRBJ2-7,.,TRBV27,CASSFSGRGIYEQYF,TGTGCCAGCAGTTTTTCGGGTAGAGGCATCTACGAGCAGTACTTC
few,TRBJ1-4,.,TRBV12-3/TRBV12-4,CASSFAARLVRSEKLFF,TGTGCCAGCAGTTTCGCGGCCAGGCTAGTGAGGAGTGAAAAACTGTTTTTT
.,TRBJ2-1,TRBD1,TRBV28,CASSKPGQGAGEQFF,TGTGCCAGCAGTAAACCGGGACAGGGGGCTGGTGAACAGTTCTTC
.,TRBJ2-1,TRBD2,TRBV20-1,CSARGTSGRGTNEQFF,TGCAGTGCACGGGGGACTAGCGGGAGAGGGACCAATGAGCAGTTCTTC
many,TRBJ2-2,TRBD2,TRBV27,CASSLSGRNTGELFF,TGTGCCAGCAGTTTAAGCGGGAGGAACACCGGGGAGCTGTTTTTT
many,TRBJ2-1,.,TRBV27,CASSNTPNEQFF,TGTGCCAGCAGTAATACGCCTAATGAGCAGTTCTTC
.,TRBJ2-7,.,TRBV3-1,CASSPGRQEQYF,TGTGCCAGCAGCCCCGGACGTCAAGAGCAGTACTTC
.,TRBJ1-1,.,TRBV6-1,CASTPGRGNTEAFF,TGTGCCAGCACCCCGGGACGGGGGAACACTGAAGCTTTCTTT
.,TRBJ2-7,TRBD1,TRBV18,CASSPWTGESYEQYF,TGTGCCAGCTCACCGTGGACAGGAGAGTCCTACGAGCAGTACTTC
many,TRBJ2-5,TRBD1,TRBV19,CASSETGQGGGETQYF,TGTGCCAGTAGTGAGACCGGACAGGGGGGAGGAGAGACCCAGTACTTC
few,TRBJ2-3,TRBD2,TRBV6-2/TRBV6-3,CASSPGTRGSDTQYF,TGTGCCAGCAGCCCCGGGACTAGGGGTTCAGATACGCAGTATTTT
.,TRBJ2-1,TRBD1,TRBV6-2/TRBV6-3,CASSYGTVDNEQFF,TGTGCCAGCAGTTACGGGACAGTTGACAATGAGCAGTTCTTC
many,TRBJ2-3,.,TRBV7-9,CASSLDGVYTQYF,TGTGCCAGCAGCTTAGATGGGGTCTATACGCAGTATTTT
many,TRBJ1-5,.,TRBV5-1,CASSLGGEAYQPQHF,TGCGCCAGCAGCTTGGGTGGGGAGGCCTATCAGCCCCAGCATTTT
many,TRBJ1-5,TRBD1,TRBV2,CASSPITGGDQPQHF,TGTGCCAGCAGTCCGATTACAGGGGGCGATCAGCCCCAGCATTTT
.,TRBJ2-7,.,TRBV20-1,CSARDLVGGPYEQYF,TGCAGTGCTAGAGATCTGGTGGGAGGCCCTTACGAGCAGTACTTC
.,TRBJ1-4,TRBD1,TRBV15,CATSPGQISTNEKLFF,TGTGCCACCAGCCCGGGACAGATCTCAACTAATGAAAAACTGTTTTTT
few,TRBJ1-2,TRBD1,TRBV6-4,CASSFGQGGSNYGYTF,TGTGCCAGCAGTTTCGGACAGGGAGGCAGTAACTATGGCTACACCTTC
.,TRBJ2-6,.,TRBV30,CAWSVQVVAGANVLTF,TGTGCCTGGAGTGTGCAGGTCGTAGCCGGGGCCAACGTCCTGACTTTC
few,TRBJ2-6,.,TRBV6-5,CASGQLRSSGANVLTF,TGTGCCAGCGGACAGCTACGAAGCTCTGGGGCCAACGTCCTGACTTTC
.,TRBJ1-2,.,TRBV19,CASGGTRYGYTF,TGTGCTTCAGGCGGGACACGCTATGGCTACACCTTC
.,TRBJ2-5,.,TRBV3-1,CASSHVRDNQETQYF,TGTGCCAGCAGCCACGTCCGGGACAACCAAGAGACCCAGTACTTC
few,TRBJ2-3,.,TRBV27,CASSLSPSTDAQYF,TGTGCCAGCAGTTTATCCCCTAGCACAGATGCGCAGTATTTT
.,TRBJ2-7,TRBD2,TRBV12-5,CASGFGTYGGGSYEQYF,TGTGCTAGTGGTTTTGGAACTTACGGCGGGGGCTCCTACGAGCAGTACTTC
few,TRBJ1-4,.,TRBV27,CASSLSLTNEKLFF,TGTGCCAGCAGTTTATCTCTGACTAATGAAAAACTGTTTTTT
many,TRBJ2-5,.,TRBV24-1,CATSDHRAVGGETQYF,TGTGCCACCAGTGATCACCGGGCTGTTGGGGGAGAGACCCAGTACTTC
many,TRBJ1-1,TRBD1,TRBV2,CASSEGGQGTGAEAFF,TGTGCCAGCAGTGAGGGGGGACAGGGGACCGGGGCTGAAGCTTTCTTT
many,TRBJ2-1,.,TRBV30,CAWKYRNNEQFF,TGTGCCTGGAAGTATCGCAACAATGAGCAGTTCTTC
many,TRBJ2-7,.,TRBV30,CAWSAGDSYEQYF,TGTGCCTGGAGTGCTGGGGATTCCTACGAGCAGTACTTC
.,TRBJ2-1,TRBD2,TRBV6-2/TRBV6-3,CASSPRRGSVNEQFF,TGTGCCAGCAGTCCCCGTCGCGGGAGCGTCAATGAGCAGTTCTTC
many,TRBJ2-7,TRBD1,TRBV10-3,CAISADRESSEQYF,TGTGCCATCAGTGCTGACAGGGAAAGCTCCGAGCAGTACTTC
few,TRBJ1-2,.,TRBV6-1,CASSYTGDGSSYGYTF,TGTGCCAGCAGTTATACGGGTGACGGTTCCTCCTATGGCTACACCTTC
.,TRBJ2-4,.,TRBV7-2,CASRRVSGNIQYF,TGTGCCAGCCGCCGGGTTTCGGGAAACATTCAGTACTTC
.,TRBJ1-3,.,TRBV27,CASSPGHGLAGNTIYF,TGTGCCAGCAGTCCGGGACATGGCCTGGCTGGAAACACCATATATTTT
many,TRBJ2-5,.,TRBV12-3/TRBV12-4,CASNRQADLQETQYF,TGTGCCAGCAACCGCCAGGCGGACCTCCAAGAGACCCAGTACTTC
many,TRBJ2-1,.,TRBV29-1,CSVGPLPVYVEQFF,TGCAGCGTTGGACCCCTACCAGTATACGTAGAGCAGTTCTTC
many,TRBJ2-7,.,TRBV7-2,CASSLVGGLGYEQYF,TGTGCCAGCAGCTTAGTCGGGGGGCTCGGCTACGAGCAGTACTTC
.,TRBJ2-2,TRBD1,TRBV5-6,CASRLRTGMNTGELFF,TGTGCCAGCAGGCTTAGGACAGGAATGAACACCGGGGAGCTGTTTTTT
many,TRBJ2-7,TRBD2,TRBV2,CASSGRQREKYEQYF,TGTGCCAGCAGTGGTCGCCAGCGGGAGAAATACGAGCAGTACTTC
few,TRBJ2-3,TRBD2,TRBV2,CASAITSGGDTQYF,TGTGCCAGCGCCATCACTAGCGGGGGCGATACGCAGTATTTT